This TCR beta chain was retrieved from a study of blood T cell repertoires in COVID-19. Across the whole study: There were acute and convalescent COVID-19 samples, and they came from the United States, Italy and Spain.

In the authors' workflow: Quantification of nucleated cells was approximated via reference gene primer amplification. Some clones are missing from TCRdb's copy, which holds only in-frame ones; the method was immunoSEQ multiplex PCR. V, J and clone size reflect that table, while D and trimming were determined from the DNA. The sample holds about 200,000 clones, around 82% seen once. Between the trimmed V and J ends, which lost 3 bases and 2 bases, there was a span of 10 bases. From germline, CDR1 is SQVTM and CDR2 ANQGSEA. The CDR3 totals 13 residues. The chain is built from TRBV29-1 and TRBJ1-2; D ambiguous. The TCR originated in a woman between 45 and 65 years old who had been exposed to COVID-19. The sequenced material came from PBMCs or T cells enriched from blood (not recorded which). The CDR3 protein is CSVDISGNYGYTF. As DNA, the CDR3 is TGCAGCGTTGATATCTCCGGGAACTATGGCTACACCTTC.